This record concerns one T cell receptor (beta chain) sequence. V trimming: 2 bases; J trimming: 4 bases; junction bases outside the gene matches: 12. The CDR3 is 17 residues long. Per germline, CDR1 LNHDA and CDR2 SQIVND (reference sequence). The data are from a study of blood T cell repertoires in COVID-19. Overall study: Samples taken during acute and convalescent COVID-19 were collected in the United States, Italy and Spain.

Data came from immunoSEQ multiplex PCR; TCRdb stores just in-frame clones and leaves some out. The data contain approximately 150,000 clones, about 86% of them singletons. The sample taken for sequencing was peripheral blood. The source is a woman aged 80 or older with acute or convalescent COVID-19. This chain links TRBV19 with TRBJ1-1; the match to TRBD1 covers 8 bases. Here the CDR3 reads CASSIYGIQDRATEAFF. Written as DNA, the CDR3 is TGTGCCAGTAGTATATACGGGATACAGGACAGGGCCACTGAAGCTTTCTTT.